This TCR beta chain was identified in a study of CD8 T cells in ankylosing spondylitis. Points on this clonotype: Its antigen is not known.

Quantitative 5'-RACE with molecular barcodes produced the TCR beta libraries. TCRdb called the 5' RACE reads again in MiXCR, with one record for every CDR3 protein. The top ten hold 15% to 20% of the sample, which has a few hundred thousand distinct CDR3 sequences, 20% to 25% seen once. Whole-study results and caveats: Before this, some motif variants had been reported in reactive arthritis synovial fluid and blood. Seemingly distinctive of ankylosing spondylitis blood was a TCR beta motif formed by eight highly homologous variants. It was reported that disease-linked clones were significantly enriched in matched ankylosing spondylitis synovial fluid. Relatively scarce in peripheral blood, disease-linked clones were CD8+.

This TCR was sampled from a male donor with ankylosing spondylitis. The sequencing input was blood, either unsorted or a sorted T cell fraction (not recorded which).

CDR3 residues: CASSLYGGGSYNEQFF. The CDR3, as DNA: TGTGCCAGCAGCTTATACGGGGGAGGCTCCTACAATGAGCAGTTCTTC. The rearrangement joins TRBV11-3 to TRBJ2-1, with D perhaps matching TRBD2 (6 bases). Germline V CDR1 and CDR2: SGHNT, YENEEA. The germline V and J ends were trimmed by 2 bases and 0 bases, with 11 bases remaining between them. CDR3 length equals 16 residues.